Shown below are 28 T cell receptor beta chains from a single sample sequenced in a study of PD-1 blockade in classical Hodgkin lymphoma. There was relapse after autologous stem cell transplantation in every patient, and there was variation in brentuximab vedotin exposure. Magnetic negative selection was used to purify CD4+ T cells from PBMCs that had been thawed. Only in-frame clones appear in the TCRdb table, and some are missing; sequencing was by immunoSEQ multiplex PCR. The sample shows 6,000 to 9,500 clones, 60% to 80% of them seen only once. Sequencing was performed on CD4+ T cells from blood, taken at baseline. The receptors shown here come from a human donor with classical Hodgkin lymphoma.

CDR3 in DNA: TGTGCCAGCTCACCGAGTTCTATCCAGATCCATGGCTACACCTTC. Its translation: CASSPSSIQIHGYTF. This chain uses TRBV18 with TRBJ1-2, with D unresolved. Trimming stripped 3 bases from V and 6 bases from J, with 17 bases between. This CDR3 has 15 residues. CDR1 KGHSH and CDR2 LQKENI come from the germline V gene.

In its sample, this clone was seen a few times. This chain joins TRBV7-9 and TRBJ2-7; D might be TRBD2 (5 bases). V was shortened by 8 bases and J by 2 bases, with 16 bases between the two germline ends. The CDR3 sequence is 14 residues long. Germline V gene data show CDR1 as SEHNR and CDR2 as FQNEAQ (reference sequence). CDR3 sequence: CASGGGLRPYEQYF. The CDR3 nucleotides read TGTGCCAGCGGAGGCGGACTGAGACCCTACGAGCAGTACTTC.

The gene calls are TRBV28 and TRBJ1-1; D uncertain. CDR1 and CDR2 (germline): MDHEN, SYDVKM. The V gene lost 5 bases and the J gene lost 10 bases, with 14 bases spanning the gap. The CDR3 extends over 12 amino acids. This chain's CDR3 is CASSPIIMRAFF. The CDR3, as DNA: TGTGCCAGCAGTCCCATTATTATGAGAGCTTTCTTT.

The rearrangement uses TRBV7-2 and TRBJ2-7; no reliable D call. In germline, CDR1 is SGHTA, CDR2 FQGNSA. Trimming took off 1 base at V and 5 bases at J, with 12 bases between the two ends. The CDR3 sequence is 14 residues long. CDR3 sequence (DNA): TGTGCCAGCAGCTTAGGTCGCCTCCAGGACGAGCAGTACTTC. It specifies CASSLGRLQDEQYF.

The gene calls are TRBV4-2 and TRBJ1-2; D call uncertain. The CDR3 is 15 residues long. CDR1 LGHNA and CDR2 YNFKEQ come from the germline V gene. V was trimmed by 0 bases and J by 0 bases, leaving 8 bases between them. As DNA, the CDR3 is TGTGCCAGCAGCCAAGATCAGGCAGCTAACTATGGCTACACCTTC. Translation: CASSQDQAANYGYTF.

The rearrangement joins TRBV2 to TRBJ1-2, with D perhaps matching TRBD1 (6 bases). Looked up from germline, CDR1 is SNHLY and CDR2 is FYNNEI. The V end was cut by 0 bases, the J end by 13 bases, with 12 bases between. The CDR3 is 12 residues long. The chain's CDR3 is CASSEAQRDTTF. The CDR3, as DNA: TGTGCCAGCAGTGAAGCGCAAAGGGACACCACCTTC. Full variable domain (remainder filled in from reference TRBV2 and TRBJ1-2): EPEVTQTPSHQVTQMGQEVILRCVPISNHLYFYWYRQILGQKVEFLVSFYNNEISEKSEIFDDQFSVERPDGSNFTLKIRSTKLEDSAMYFCASSEAQRDTTFGSGTRLTVV.

The V gene is TRBV5-1, the J gene TRBJ1-1; D is perhaps TRBD1 (6 bases). Per the germline V gene, CDR1 is SGHRS and CDR2 is YFSETQ. CDR3 length: 14 residues. V lost 7 bases to trimming and J lost 0 bases, with 13 bases between them. The CDR3 nucleotides are TGCGCCAGCCAGTCGGGGGGCCTGAACACTGAAGCTTTCTTT. Protein: CASQSGGLNTEAFF.

For the CDR3, the DNA is TGCAGCGTTGACGGCTACACCTTC. It is translated as CSVDGYTF. V and J are TRBV29-1 and TRBJ1-2; the D is unclear. The CDR3 has 8 amino acids. Germline CDR1 SQVTM, CDR2 ANQGSEA. V lost 3 bases, J lost 8 bases, and 1 base lay in between.

The CDR3 here is CASSKYYEQYF. The CDR3 DNA reads as TGTGCCAGCAGCAAATACTACGAGCAGTACTTC. The chain uses TRBV28 and TRBJ2-7, with D unresolved. CDR3 length: 11 amino acids. In germline, CDR1 is MDHEN, CDR2 SYDVKM. Trimming removed 6 bases at V and 3 bases at J, with 6 bases between.

The rearrangement joins TRBV5-3 to TRBJ2-4, with D possibly TRBD2 on 6 matching bases. TRBV5-3 is sorted into the ORF group, with uncertain function. V was trimmed by 10 bases and J by 1 base, leaving 15 bases between them. The CDR3 totals 14 residues. CDR3 loop: CARAGQRAKNIQYF. DNA for the CDR3: TGTGCCCGGGCGGGGCAGAGGGCCAAAAACATTCAGTACTTC.

This sequence joins TRBV7-6 and TRBJ2-1; 10 bases are shared with TRBD2. V dropped 3 bases and J dropped 4; count of bases not matched to a gene: 3. The V gene's germline CDR1 is SGHVS and CDR2 FNYEAQ. The CDR3 is 15 amino acids. The CDR3 sequence: CASSFGTSAYNEQFF. In nucleotides, the CDR3 is TGTGCCAGCAGCTTTGGGACTAGCGCGTACAATGAGCAGTTCTTC.

This chain joins TRBV20-1 and TRBJ1-2; D call uncertain. The CDR3 loop spans 11 amino acids. V was clipped by 5 bases and J by 4 bases, with 8 bases between them. The germline V gene has CDR1 DFQATT and CDR2 SNEGSKA (reference sequence). CDR3 amino acids: CSASEAYGYTF. CDR3 nucleotide sequence: TGCAGTGCTTCAGAGGCCTATGGCTACACCTTC.

The chain is built from TRBV5-1 and TRBJ2-1, with TRBD1 matching 10 bases. In germline, CDR1 is SGHRS, CDR2 YFSETQ. V shed 4 bases and J 4 bases; nucleotides not matched to a gene: 5. The CDR3 extends over 15 amino acids. CDR3 nucleotide sequence: TGCGCCAGCAGCCTTGGGACAGGGGTATACAATGAGCAGTTCTTC. Translating gives CASSLGTGVYNEQFF.

In its sample, this clone was seen once. The rearrangement links TRBV19 to TRBJ2-7; no clear D. The CDR3 totals 13 residues. Germline V gives CDR1 LNHDA, CDR2 SQIVND (reference sequence). Trimming stripped 3 bases from V and 2 bases from J, with 8 bases between. The DNA of the CDR3 is TGTGCCAGTAGTATGGGAACCCCCTACGAGCAGTACTTC. It specifies CASSMGTPYEQYF.

The chain employs TRBV4-3 and TRBJ2-1; D could derive from TRBD1 or TRBD2 (5 bases each). Germline lookup yields CDR1 LGHNA and CDR2 YSLEER. Trimming stripped 0 bases from V and 2 bases from J, with 8 bases between. The CDR3 contains 15 residues. CDR3 in DNA: TGCGCCAGCAGCCAAGATCGAGGGGCCTACAATGAGCAGTTCTTC. This sequence encodes CASSQDRGAYNEQFF.

This clone was observed a handful of times. The chain recombines TRBV5-1 with TRBJ2-2; D might be TRBD1 (5 bases). Trimming took 1 base from V and 5 from J, leaving 12 bases between them. The CDR3 is made up of 15 amino acids. The germline gives CDR1 SGHRS, CDR2 YFSETQ. The CDR3 here is CASSLQGPGTGELFF. The DNA of the CDR3 is TGCGCCAGCAGCTTGCAGGGCCCGGGTACCGGGGAGCTGTTTTTT.

The chain is built from TRBV18 and TRBJ1-2; D ambiguous. Germline assignment: CDR1 KGHSH and CDR2 LQKENI. Deletions cut 3 bases from V and 4 bases from J, with 15 bases between. The CDR3 covers 15 residues. CDR3 sequence reads: CASSPGPELSYGYTF. In DNA form, the CDR3 reads TGTGCCAGCTCACCCGGGCCGGAATTATCCTATGGCTACACCTTC.

The sample holds a few counts of this clone. V gene TRBV5-1 combines with J gene TRBJ1-5; D unclear. The CDR3 length is 13 residues. Per the germline V gene, CDR1 is SGHRS and CDR2 is YFSETQ. Trimming left V 4 bases short and J 3 bases short, with 8 bases between. The chain's CDR3 is CASSLDTNQPQHF. The CDR3, as DNA: TGCGCCAGCAGCCTAGACACCAATCAGCCCCAGCATTTT.

Details on this clone: At one end, the junction sequence differs from germline, possibly due to a read error. This chain links TRBV15 with TRBJ1-5; D is perhaps TRBD1 (6 bases). CDR1 and CDR2 from the germline V gene are LNHNV and YYDKDF (reference sequence). This CDR3 contains 15 residues. The CDR3 DNA follows: TGTGCCACCAGCCGAGAAGGGGGAAACAATCAGCCCCAGCATTTT. Translation gives CATSREGGNNQPQHF.

The chain recombines TRBV4-3 with TRBJ2-5; D is possibly TRBD2 (6 bases). V was cut by 1 base and J by 5 bases, with 14 bases left in between. CDR1 is LGHNA, CDR2 YSLEER, per germline. CDR3 length: 15 residues. DNA for the CDR3: TGCGCCAGCAGCCAAGGTTTCGGGGGTGGGGAGACCCAGTACTTC. Its protein is CASSQGFGGGETQYF.

CDR3 sequence (DNA): TGTGCCAGCTGTAAAGACAGGGGAACCTTCTACGAGCAGTACTTC. As protein: CASCKDRGTFYEQYF. V is TRBV2 and J is TRBJ2-7; 8 positions agree with TRBD1. Per the germline V gene, CDR1 is SNHLY and CDR2 is FYNNEI. The CDR3 is 15 residues long. Trimming cost V 8 bases and J 3 bases; bases outside gene matches: 12. Full variable domain (remainder filled in from reference TRBV2 and TRBJ2-7): EPEVTQTPSHQVTQMGQEVILRCVPISNHLYFYWYRQILGQKVEFLVSFYNNEISEKSEIFDDQFSVERPDGSNFTLKIRSTKLEDSAMYFCASCKDRGTFYEQYFGPGTRLTVT.

Only a few counts were recorded for this clone. The CDR3 DNA follows: TGTGCCAGCAGTTTTACACTGACAGGGGCCAAAGAGACCCAGTACTTC. Translated: CASSFTLTGAKETQYF. This chain links TRBV7-2 with TRBJ2-5; 8 nucleotides align to TRBD1. The CDR3 consists of 16 residues. Unmatched junction bases numbered 12, after V lost 6 bases and J lost 3 bases. Germline V gene data show CDR1 as SGHTA and CDR2 as FQGNSA.

The chain links TRBV7-2 to TRBJ2-7, with 11 bases that match TRBD1. The V gene end was trimmed by 2 bases and the J gene end by 4 bases; junction bases not matched to a gene: 4. The CDR3 spans 15 residues. The V gene's germline CDR1 is SGHTA and CDR2 FQGNSA. DNA for the CDR3: TGTGCCAGCAGCTTATTGGGACAGGGGGGATACGAGCAGTACTTC. This gives the protein CASSLLGQGGYEQYF.

The chain uses TRBV7-4 and TRBJ2-7; 11 bases agree with TRBD2. CDR1 SGHVT and CDR2 SQSDAQ come from the germline V gene. J gave up 7 bases and V 5 bases, and 7 bases lay outside the gene matches. This CDR3 comprises 14 residues. The CDR3 reads CASSPGLAGGEQYF. The CDR3 DNA reads TGTGCCAGCAGCCCAGGACTAGCGGGCGGGGAGCAGTACTTC.

This clone has more than one count but fewer than ten. The chain has TRBV19 and TRBJ2-5; D call uncertain. The germline V gene encodes CDR1 LNHDA and CDR2 SQIVND (reference sequence). V was trimmed by 1 base and J by 5 bases, leaving 14 bases between them. This CDR3 has 15 amino acids. The CDR3 DNA reads as TGTGCCAGTAGTATAGCGGCTACCCTCGGGGAGACCCAGTACTTC. Its protein product is CASSIAATLGETQYF.

The chain joins TRBV2 to TRBJ1-4; TRBD1 agrees at 8 bases. Trimming removed 7 bases from V and 5 bases from J; junction bases left unmatched: 9. The CDR3 extends over 15 amino acids. The V gene's germline CDR1 is SNHLY and CDR2 FYNNEI. CDR3: CASMSQGVRNEKLFF. The CDR3 DNA sequence: TGTGCCAGCATGTCACAGGGGGTCAGAAATGAAAAACTGTTTTTT.

This clone was detected a few times. The chain joins TRBV4-1 to TRBJ1-6; D not resolved. V was trimmed by 5 bases and J by 8 bases, leaving 13 bases between them. CDR3 length: 14 residues. Germline-derived CDR1 and CDR2 are MGHRA and YSYEKL. The CDR3 nucleotides read TGCGCCAGCAGCTTCAAGGGTATGGATTCACCCCTCCACTTT. Amino acids: CASSFKGMDSPLHF.

V and J are TRBV6-6 and TRBJ1-5, with TRBD1 identical over 8 bases. Germline lookup yields CDR1 MNHNY and CDR2 SVGAGI (reference sequence). V dropped 2 bases and J dropped 5; count of bases not matched to a gene: 5. The CDR3 length is 15 residues. The DNA for the CDR3 is TGTGCCAGCAGTTACCAACAGGGGGGTCATCAGCCCCAGCATTTT. Protein sequence: CASSYQQGGHQPQHF.